The 2 T cell receptor beta chains in this list originate from one sample, sequenced in a study of a mutant IDH1 vaccine in newly diagnosed glioma. Time point here: week 35, safety follow-up. Every single dose of the vaccine, 300 ug of mutant IDH1 20-mer peptide, came with topical imiquimod. The antigens these receptors bind are not known. Repertoires were generated with immunoSEQ multiplex PCR, while TCRdb's copy carries only in-frame clones and drops some. The table shows tens of thousands of clones, with around 81% occurring only once. The sample here was PBMCs, taken from a glioma patient whose treatment included an IDH1 peptide vaccine. These receptors all stem from a woman in her forties with glioma. Some clones in this sample may be carry-over from other donors' samples.

The CDR3 loop is CASSQVDRDYYEQYF. The CDR3 bases are TGCGCCAGCAGCCAAGTGGACAGGGATTACTACGAGCAGTACTTC. The chain carries TRBV4-1 and TRBJ2-7, with 8 bases that match TRBD1. The V gene's germline CDR1 is MGHRA and CDR2 YSYEKL. This CDR3 has 15 amino acids. With 1 base clipped from V and 3 bases from J, the junction kept 5 bases outside the gene matches.

The chain links TRBV7-2 to TRBJ1-1; the D gene is possibly TRBD1 (5 bases). Per germline, CDR1 SGHTA and CDR2 FQGNSA. Trimming took 5 bases from V and 4 from J, leaving 14 bases between them. The CDR3 totals 14 residues. The CDR3 coding sequence is TGTGCCAGCAGCACCAGGGTGGTGGCCACTGAAGCTTTCTTT. It is translated as CASSTRVVATEAFF.